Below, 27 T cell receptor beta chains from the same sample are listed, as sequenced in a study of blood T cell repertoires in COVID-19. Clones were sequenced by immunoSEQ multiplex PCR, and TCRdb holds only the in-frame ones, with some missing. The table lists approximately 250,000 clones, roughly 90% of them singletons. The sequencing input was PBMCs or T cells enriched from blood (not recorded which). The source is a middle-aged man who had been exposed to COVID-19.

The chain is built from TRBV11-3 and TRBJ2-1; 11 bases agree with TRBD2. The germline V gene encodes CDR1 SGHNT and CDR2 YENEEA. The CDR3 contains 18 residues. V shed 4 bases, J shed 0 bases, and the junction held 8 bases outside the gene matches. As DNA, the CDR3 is TGTGCCAGCAGCTCACCTCTTAGCGGGAGGGCCTCCTACAATGAGCAGTTCTTC. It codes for CASSSPLSGRASYNEQFF. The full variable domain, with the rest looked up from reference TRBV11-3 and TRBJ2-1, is EAGVVQSPRYKIIEKKQPVAFWCNPISGHNTLYWYLQNLGQGPELLIRYENEEAVDDSQLPKDRFSAERLKGVDSTLKIQPAELGDSAVYLCASSSPLSGRASYNEQFFGPGTRLTVL.

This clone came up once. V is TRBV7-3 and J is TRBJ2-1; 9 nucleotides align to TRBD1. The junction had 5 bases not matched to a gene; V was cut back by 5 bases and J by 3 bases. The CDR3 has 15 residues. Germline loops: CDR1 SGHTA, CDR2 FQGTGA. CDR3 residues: CASSPDRGNYNEQFF. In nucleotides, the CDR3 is TGTGCCAGCAGCCCGGACAGGGGTAACTACAATGAGCAGTTCTTC.

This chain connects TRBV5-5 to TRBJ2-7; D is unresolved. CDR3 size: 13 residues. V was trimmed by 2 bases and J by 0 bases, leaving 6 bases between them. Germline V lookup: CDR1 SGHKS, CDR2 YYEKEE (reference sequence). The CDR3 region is CASSLSSSYEQYF. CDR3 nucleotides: TGTGCCAGCAGCTTATCCAGCTCCTACGAGCAGTACTTC.

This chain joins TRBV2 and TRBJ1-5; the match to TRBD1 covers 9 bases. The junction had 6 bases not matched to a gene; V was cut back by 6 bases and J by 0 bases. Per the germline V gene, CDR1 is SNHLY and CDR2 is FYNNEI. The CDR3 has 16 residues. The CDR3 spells CASRLTGGNSNQPQHF. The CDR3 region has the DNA TGTGCCAGCAGATTGACAGGGGGAAATAGCAATCAGCCCCAGCATTTT.

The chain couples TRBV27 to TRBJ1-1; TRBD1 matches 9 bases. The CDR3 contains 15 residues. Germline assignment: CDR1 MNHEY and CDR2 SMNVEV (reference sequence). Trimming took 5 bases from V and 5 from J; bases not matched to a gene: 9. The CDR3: CASSPLTGGGTEAFF. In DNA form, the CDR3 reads TGTGCCAGCAGTCCTTTGACAGGGGGTGGGACTGAAGCTTTCTTT.

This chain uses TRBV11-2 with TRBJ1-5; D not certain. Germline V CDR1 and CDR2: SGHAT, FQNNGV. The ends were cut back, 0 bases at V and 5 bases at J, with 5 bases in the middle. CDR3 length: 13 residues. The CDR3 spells CASSLDGDQPQHF. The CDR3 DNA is TGTGCCAGCAGCTTAGACGGTGATCAGCCCCAGCATTTT. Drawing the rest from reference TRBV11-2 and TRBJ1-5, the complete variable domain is EAGVAQSPRYKIIEKRQSVAFWCNPISGHATLYWYQQILGQGPKLLIQFQNNGVVDDSQLPKDRFSAERLKGVDSTLKIQPAKLEDSAVYLCASSLDGDQPQHFGDGTRLSIL.

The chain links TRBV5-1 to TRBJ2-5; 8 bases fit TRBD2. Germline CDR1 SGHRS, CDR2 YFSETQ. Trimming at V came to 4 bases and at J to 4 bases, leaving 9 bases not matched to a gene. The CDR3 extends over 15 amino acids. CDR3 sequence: CASSGTGGSLETQYF. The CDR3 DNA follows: TGCGCCAGCAGCGGAACGGGAGGGAGCTTAGAGACCCAGTACTTC.

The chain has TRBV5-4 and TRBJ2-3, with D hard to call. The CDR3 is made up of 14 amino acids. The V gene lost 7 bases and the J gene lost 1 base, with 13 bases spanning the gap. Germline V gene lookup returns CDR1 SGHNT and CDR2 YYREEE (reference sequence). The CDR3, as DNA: TGTGCCAGCCGCCGTCACAGCCGCACAGATACGCAGTATTTT. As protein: CASRRHSRTDTQYF.

The CDR3, as DNA: TGTGCCAGCAGCTTAGGCTCGAGGCAGAAGGGACAGGGGATCTATGGCTACACCTTC. Protein product: CASSLGSRQKGQGIYGYTF. The chain couples TRBV7-9 to TRBJ1-2; 10 bases align to TRBD1. Trimming at V came to 1 base and at J to 4 bases, leaving 15 bases not matched to a gene. Germline CDR1 SEHNR, CDR2 FQNEAQ (reference sequence). The CDR3 consists of 19 residues.

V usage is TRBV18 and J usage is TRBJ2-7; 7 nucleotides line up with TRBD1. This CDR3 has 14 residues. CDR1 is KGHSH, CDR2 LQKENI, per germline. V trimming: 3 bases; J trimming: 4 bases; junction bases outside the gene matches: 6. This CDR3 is CASSPGTVSYEQYF. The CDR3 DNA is TGTGCCAGCTCACCCGGGACAGTCTCTTACGAGCAGTACTTC.

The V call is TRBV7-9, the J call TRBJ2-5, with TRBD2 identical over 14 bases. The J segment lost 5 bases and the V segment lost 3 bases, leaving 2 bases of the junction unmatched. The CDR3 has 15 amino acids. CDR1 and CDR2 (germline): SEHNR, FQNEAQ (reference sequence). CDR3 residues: CASSLGTSGSETQYF. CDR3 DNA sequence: TGTGCCAGCAGCTTGGGGACTAGCGGGAGTGAGACCCAGTACTTC.

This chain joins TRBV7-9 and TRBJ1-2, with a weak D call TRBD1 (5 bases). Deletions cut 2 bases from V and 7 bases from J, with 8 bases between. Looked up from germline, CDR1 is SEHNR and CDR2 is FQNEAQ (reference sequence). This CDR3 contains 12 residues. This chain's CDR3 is CASSLQGGGYTF. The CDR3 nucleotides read TGTGCCAGCAGCTTACAGGGTGGTGGCTACACCTTC.

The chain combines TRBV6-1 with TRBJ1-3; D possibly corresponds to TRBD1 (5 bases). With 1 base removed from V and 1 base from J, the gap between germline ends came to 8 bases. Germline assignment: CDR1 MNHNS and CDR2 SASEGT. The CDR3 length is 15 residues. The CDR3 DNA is TGTGCCAGCAGTGAAGAGGGGATATCTGGAAACACCATATATTTT. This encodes CASSEEGISGNTIYF.

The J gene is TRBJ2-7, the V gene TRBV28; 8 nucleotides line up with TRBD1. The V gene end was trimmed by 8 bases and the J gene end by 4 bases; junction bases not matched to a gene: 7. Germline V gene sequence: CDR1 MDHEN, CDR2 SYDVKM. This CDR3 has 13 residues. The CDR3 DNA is TGTGCCAGCCGGGACAGGACCTTTTACGAGCAGTACTTC. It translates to CASRDRTFYEQYF.

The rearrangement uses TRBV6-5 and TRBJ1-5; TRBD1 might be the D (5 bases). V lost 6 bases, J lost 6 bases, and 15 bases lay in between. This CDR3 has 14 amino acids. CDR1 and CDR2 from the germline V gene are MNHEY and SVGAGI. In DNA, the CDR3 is TGTGCCAGCAGCCCCGGACATAGCCGTCAGCCCCAGCATTTT. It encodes CASSPGHSRQPQHF.

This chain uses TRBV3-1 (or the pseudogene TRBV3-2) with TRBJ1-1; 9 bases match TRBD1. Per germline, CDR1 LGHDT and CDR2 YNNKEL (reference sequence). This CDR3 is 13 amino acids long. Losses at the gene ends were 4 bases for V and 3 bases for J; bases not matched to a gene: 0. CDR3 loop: CASSRTGDTEAFF. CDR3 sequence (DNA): TGTGCCAGCAGCCGGACAGGGGACACTGAAGCTTTCTTT.

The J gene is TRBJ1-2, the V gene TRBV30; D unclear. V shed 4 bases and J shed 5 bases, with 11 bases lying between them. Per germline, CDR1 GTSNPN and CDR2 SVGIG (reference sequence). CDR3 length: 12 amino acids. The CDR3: CAWTRREYGYTF. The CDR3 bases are TGTGCCTGGACCCGGCGGGAATATGGCTACACCTTC.

CDR3 nucleotides: TGTGCCAGCAGGTCCAAAGAAGGACAGGGAACCTACGAGCAGTACTTC. Protein sequence: CASRSKEGQGTYEQYF. This chain uses TRBV27 with TRBJ2-7; TRBD1 matches 8 bases. Germline V lookup: CDR1 MNHEY, CDR2 SMNVEV (reference sequence). The junction had 12 bases not matched to a gene; V was cut back by 6 bases and J by 2 bases. The CDR3 spans 16 residues.

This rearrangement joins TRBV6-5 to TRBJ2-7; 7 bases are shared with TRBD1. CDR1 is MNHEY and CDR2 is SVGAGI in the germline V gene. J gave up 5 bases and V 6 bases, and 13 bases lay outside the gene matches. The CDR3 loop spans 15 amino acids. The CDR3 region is CASRGRQGSRDEQYF. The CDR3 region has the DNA TGTGCCAGCAGAGGCAGACAGGGCTCCCGGGACGAGCAGTACTTC.

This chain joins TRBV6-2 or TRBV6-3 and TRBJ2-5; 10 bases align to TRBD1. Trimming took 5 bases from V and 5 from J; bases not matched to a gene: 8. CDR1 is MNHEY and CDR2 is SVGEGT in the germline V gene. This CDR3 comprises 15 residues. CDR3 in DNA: TGTGCCAGCAGTGCGGCGACAGGGGGCCGGGAGACCCAGTACTTC. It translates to CASSAATGGRETQYF.

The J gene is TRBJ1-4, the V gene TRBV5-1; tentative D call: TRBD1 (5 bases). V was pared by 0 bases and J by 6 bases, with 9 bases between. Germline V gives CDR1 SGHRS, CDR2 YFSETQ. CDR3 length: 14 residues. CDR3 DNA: TGCGCCAGCAGCTTGGGCAGGGTGGATGAAAAACTGTTTTTT. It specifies CASSLGRVDEKLFF.

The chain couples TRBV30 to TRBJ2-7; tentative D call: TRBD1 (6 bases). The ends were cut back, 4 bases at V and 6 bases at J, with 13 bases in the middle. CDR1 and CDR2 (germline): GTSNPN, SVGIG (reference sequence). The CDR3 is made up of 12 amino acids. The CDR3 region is CAWTGASLEQYF. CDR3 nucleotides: TGTGCCTGGACAGGGGCTTCTCTCGAGCAGTACTTC.

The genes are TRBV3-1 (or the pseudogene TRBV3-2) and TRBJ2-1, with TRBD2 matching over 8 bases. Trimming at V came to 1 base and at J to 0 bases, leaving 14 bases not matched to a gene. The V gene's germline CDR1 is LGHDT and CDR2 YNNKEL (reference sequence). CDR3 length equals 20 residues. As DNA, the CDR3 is TGTGCCAGCAGCCAAGTTCCTGGGGGTTCTAGCGGGTTCTCCTACAATGAGCAGTTCTTC. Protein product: CASSQVPGGSSGFSYNEQFF.

This CDR3 is CASSLLGSGTSGRAEQFF. The CDR3, as DNA: TGTGCCAGCAGTTTACTGGGGTCTGGGACTAGCGGGAGGGCGGAGCAGTTCTTC. The chain carries TRBV28 and TRBJ2-1; 16 bases agree with TRBD2. With 2 bases clipped from V and 10 bases from J, the junction kept 11 bases outside the gene matches. Germline V gene data show CDR1 as MDHEN and CDR2 as SYDVKM. This CDR3 spans 18 amino acids.

CDR3 bases: TGTGCCAGCAGCCAATCTCAGGGTAATGAGCAGTTCTTC. Protein product: CASSQSQGNEQFF. The V gene is TRBV14, the J gene TRBJ2-1, with D possibly TRBD1 on 5 matching bases. The CDR3 is 13 amino acids. Trimming removed 2 bases at V and 7 bases at J, with 9 bases between. The germline gives CDR1 SGHDN, CDR2 FVKESK. The whole variable domain, filled in from reference TRBV14 and TRBJ2-1, reads EAGVTQFPSHSVIEKGQTVTLRCDPISGHDNLYWYRRVMGKEIKFLLHFVKESKQDESGMPNNRFLAERTGGTYSTLKVQPAELEDSGVYFCASSQSQGNEQFFGPGTRLTVL.

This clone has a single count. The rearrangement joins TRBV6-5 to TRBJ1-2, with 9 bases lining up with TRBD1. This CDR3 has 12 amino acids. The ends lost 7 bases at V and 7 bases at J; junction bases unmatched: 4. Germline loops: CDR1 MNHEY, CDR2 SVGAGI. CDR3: CASTGQGSGYTF. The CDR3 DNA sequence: TGTGCCAGCACCGGACAGGGGTCTGGCTACACCTTC.

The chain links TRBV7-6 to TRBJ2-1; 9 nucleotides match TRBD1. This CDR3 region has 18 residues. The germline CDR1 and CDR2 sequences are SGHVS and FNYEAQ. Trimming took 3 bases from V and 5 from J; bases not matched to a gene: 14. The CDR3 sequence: CASSFRPSGTGWHNEQFF. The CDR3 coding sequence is TGTGCCAGCAGCTTCCGACCCAGCGGGACAGGGTGGCACAATGAGCAGTTCTTC.